The rows below give T cell receptor beta chains drawn from one sample of a study of CD8+ T cells in alopecia areata. TCRdb's copy holds only in-frame clones and misses some; the assay was immunoSEQ multiplex PCR. Among over 85,000 clones listed, 50% to 75% were seen once. The sample consisted of CD8+ T cells sorted from blood, taken at week 4, from a patient treated with tofacitinib. These receptors all come from a human donor with alopecia areata. The CDR3 runs from the conserved cysteine through the conserved F or W. D genes are given only for firm matches. A row's size may be missing; if present it is once, few, many or a size class.

v_call	d_call	clone_size	j_call	cdr3_nt	cdr3_aa
TRBV28	.	.	TRBJ2-7	TGTGCCAGCAGTTTAGACAGGGACTACTACGAGCAGTACTTC	CASSLDRDYYEQYF
TRBV27	.	.	TRBJ2-3	TGTGCCGTCGGTCTGTTCCCAGATACGCAGTATTTT	CAVGLFPDTQYF
TRBV4-3	.	.	TRBJ2-5	TGCGCCAGCAGCCAGGACAGCGCGCCACAAGAGACCCAGTACTTC	CASSQDSAPQETQYF
TRBV29-1	TRBD2	.	TRBJ2-1	TGCAGCGTCGAGGGGCTAGCGGACTACAATGAGCAGTTCTTC	CSVEGLADYNEQFF
TRBV23-1	.	.	TRBJ2-4	TGCGCCAGCAGTCAACACCCCGAAGGACGGAGACTAGCCAAAAACATTCAGTACTTC	CASSQHPEGRRLAKNIQYF
TRBV11-2	TRBD2	.	TRBJ2-7	TGTGCCAGCAGCCCGGGACTAGGAGGACACGAGCAGTACTTC	CASSPGLGGHEQYF
TRBV6-1	.	.	TRBJ2-1	TGTGCCAGCAGTACACTCTTCTACAATGAGCAGTTCTTC	CASSTLFYNEQFF
TRBV7-9	TRBD1	.	TRBJ2-7	TGTGCCAGCAGCTTAGGAGACAGGGGCCACGAGCAGTACTTC	CASSLGDRGHEQYF
TRBV19	.	few	TRBJ2-7	TGTGCCAGTAGTACCTTTTTGGACGGTTATTACGAGCAGTACTTC	CASSTFLDGYYEQYF
TRBV7-6	TRBD1	.	TRBJ2-7	TGTGCCAGCAGCCCCGGGACAGGGAGGACCTACGAGCAGTACTTC	CASSPGTGRTYEQYF
TRBV2	.	few	TRBJ2-3	TGTGCCAGCAGTTGGGCCCCGAACGTGGGCGCAGATACGCAGTATTTT	CASSWAPNVGADTQYF
TRBV28	.	few	TRBJ2-1	TGTGCCAGCAGTTATGATAGCTACAATGAGCAGTTCTTC	CASSYDSYNEQFF
TRBV19	.	few	TRBJ2-1	TGTGCCAGTACCCCCCGGACGGGAAACAATGAGCAGTTCTTC	CASTPRTGNNEQFF
TRBV5-1	.	.	TRBJ2-2	TGCGCCAGCAGCTCCGCTGGCACCGGGGAGCTGTTTTTT	CASSSAGTGELFF
TRBV7-9	TRBD1	once	TRBJ2-7	TGTGCCAGCAGCGCGAAACAGGGGGTAGTACTCCACGAGCAGTACTTC	CASSAKQGVVLHEQYF
TRBV9	TRBD1	.	TRBJ2-7	TGTGCCAGCAGCGTAGGGACAGGGACCTACGAGCAGTACTTC	CASSVGTGTYEQYF
TRBV7-9	.	.	TRBJ2-7	TGTGCCAGCAGCCCCGACAGCGTCACCTACGAGCAGTACTTC	CASSPDSVTYEQYF
TRBV4-1	TRBD2	.	TRBJ2-7	TGCGCCAGCAGCCCGTTGGGACTAGCGGGAGGCGAGCAGTACTTC	CASSPLGLAGGEQYF
TRBV19	.	.	TRBJ2-7	TGTGCCAGTAGACCCAAGGGGGTTCTTACCTACGAGCAGTACTTC	CASRPKGVLTYEQYF
TRBV30	.	once	TRBJ2-3	TGTGCCTGGAGCGGGGGCGCGGGGACAGATACGCAGTATTTT	CAWSGGAGTDTQYF
TRBV5-1	TRBD1	.	TRBJ1-4	TGCGCCAGCACCACAGGGGACCTAACTGAAAAACTGTTTTTT	CASTTGDLTEKLFF
TRBV29-1	.	.	TRBJ2-1	TGCAGCGCCCGGACTATAACCTACAATGAGCAGTTCTTC	CSARTITYNEQFF
TRBV2	.	medium-sized	TRBJ2-2	TGTGCCAGCGGACGGGCGGACACCGGGGAGCTGTTTTTT	CASGRADTGELFF
TRBV27	.	.	TRBJ1-1	TGTGCCAGCAGTTTAGTCCCAGAGAACACTGAAGCTTTCTTT	CASSLVPENTEAFF
TRBV27	TRBD2	.	TRBJ2-7	TGTGCCAGCAGTTTAAATTCGGGAGGGGTCTACGAGCAGTACTTC	CASSLNSGGVYEQYF
TRBV12-5	.	once	TRBJ2-1	TGTGCTAGTGGTTTGGGGCAGGGGAACTACAATGAGCAGTTCTTC	CASGLGQGNYNEQFF
TRBV19	TRBD1	.	TRBJ2-2	TGTGCCAGTTCCTCCGGGACAGTGGTTCCCGGGGAGCTGTTTTTT	CASSSGTVVPGELFF
TRBV9	.	.	TRBJ2-6	TGTGCCAGCAGCGTAGGACAGCACAGGGCCAACGTCCTGACTTTC	CASSVGQHRANVLTF
TRBV5-1	TRBD1	.	TRBJ2-1	TGCGCCAGCATGAACGGACAGGGATACAATGAGCAGTTCTTC	CASMNGQGYNEQFF
TRBV4-3	.	few	TRBJ2-2	TGCGCCAGCAGCCGGAACATCAGGGGCGGAAACACCGGGGAGCTGTTTTTT	CASSRNIRGGNTGELFF
TRBV4-3	.	.	TRBJ2-1	TGCGCCAGCAGCCAAGGTCAGGGGCTCTACAATGAGCAGTTCTTC	CASSQGQGLYNEQFF
TRBV27	.	.	TRBJ2-3	TGTGCCAGCAGTCCACTCCTCGGGACTTCTGCAGATACGCAGTATTTT	CASSPLLGTSADTQYF
TRBV19	.	.	TRBJ2-7	TGTGCCAGTAGTATAGTTGGGGGAACCTACGAGCAGTACTTC	CASSIVGGTYEQYF
TRBV28	TRBD2	once	TRBJ2-7	TGTGCCAGCAGCCCAGCGGGAGCGCTCGAGCAGTACTTC	CASSPAGALEQYF
TRBV29-1	TRBD2	.	TRBJ2-7	TGCAGCGTTCTGGGGGCTAGCGGGGGTGCTAGCTCCTACGAGCAGTACTTC	CSVLGASGGASSYEQYF
TRBV28	TRBD2	.	TRBJ2-4	TGTGCCAGCAGTGGGCTAGCGGGAGCCAAAAACATTCAGTACTTC	CASSGLAGAKNIQYF
TRBV27	TRBD2	.	TRBJ2-7	TGTGCCAGCAGACCACTAGCGGGAGGTAGTTACGAGCAGTACTTC	CASRPLAGGSYEQYF
TRBV6-5	.	.	TRBJ2-1	TGTGCCAGCAGTTACCTAGGGACGATTCTTGTTGAGCAGTTCTTC	CASSYLGTILVEQFF
TRBV4-3	TRBD2	.	TRBJ2-7	TGCGCCAGCAGCCAAGATGTTCCGCGGGGGGCCTCTTACGAGCAGTACTTC	CASSQDVPRGASYEQYF
TRBV29-1	.	.	TRBJ2-7	TGCAGCGGCGGGACAGACTACGAGCAGTACTTC	CSGGTDYEQYF
TRBV30	.	.	TRBJ2-4	TGTGCCTGGAGTGGGTACGCCAGGGATCGGGCCAAAAACATTCAGTACTTC	CAWSGYARDRAKNIQYF
TRBV27	TRBD1	.	TRBJ1-2	TGTGCCAGCAGCCCCTCCGGGACAGTCTATGGCTACACCTTC	CASSPSGTVYGYTF
TRBV9	TRBD2	few	TRBJ2-3	TGTGCCAGCAGCGAAGCGGGAGACACAGATACGCAGTATTTT	CASSEAGDTDTQYF
TRBV14	.	few	TRBJ1-1	TGTGCCAGCAGCCAAGGAACGAGCTTGAACACTGAAGCTTTCTTT	CASSQGTSLNTEAFF
TRBV21-1	.	.	TRBJ1-2	TGTGCCGGACAGGGTGGCTACACCTTC	CAGQGGYTF
TRBV28	.	.	TRBJ2-1	TGTGCCAGCAGTTCTCGGGACAACTACAATGAGCAGTTCTTC	CASSSRDNYNEQFF
TRBV20-1	.	.	TRBJ2-3	TGCAGTGCGCCGGGTCATACGCAGTATTTT	CSAPGHTQYF
TRBV29-1	.	.	TRBJ1-1	TGCAGCGTTGTGGGGGAGTCCACTGAAGCTTTCTTT	CSVVGESTEAFF
TRBV12-5	TRBD2	.	TRBJ2-3	TGTGCTAGTGGGCCAGGGACTAGCGGGGCAGATACGCAGTATTTT	CASGPGTSGADTQYF
TRBV6-5	TRBD1	.	TRBJ1-2	TGTGCCAGCGGAACAGGGGCCGGAGATGGCTACACCTTC	CASGTGAGDGYTF
TRBV7-3	TRBD2	few	TRBJ2-1	TGTGCCAGCAGCTCCACAGGACTAGCGGCTATCAATGAGCAGTTCTTC	CASSSTGLAAINEQFF
TRBV27	.	once	TRBJ2-7	TGTGCCAGCAGTTTATCGGGACTGATCTACGAGCAGTACTTC	CASSLSGLIYEQYF
TRBV4-3	.	few	TRBJ1-2	TGCGCCAGCAGCCAAGATCTCGGGGCGTATTCAGGTGGCTACACCTTC	CASSQDLGAYSGGYTF